These T cell receptor beta chains were read from a single sample in a study of T cell responses to AZD1222 COVID-19 vaccine. Sequencing used immunoSEQ multiplex PCR; TCRdb keeps in-frame clones, though not all of them. This sample has more than 80,000 clones, with approximately 90% found just once. Sequences were derived from peripheral blood, sampled 28 days after the second AZD1222 dose. Source of these receptors: an adult who received the AZD1222 COVID-19 vaccine. The conserved cysteine and the conserved F or W are not part of the CDR3 here.

V: TRBV15
J: TRBJ1-5
CDR3: ATSRTRAENQPQH

V: TRBV14
J: TRBJ2-3
CDR3: ASSQDKYSSTDTQY

V: TRBV15
J: TRBJ1-1
CDR3: ATSSATGNTEAF

V: TRBV6-1
J: TRBJ2-7
CDR3: ASSEASGYEQY

V: TRBV16
J: TRBJ1-4
CDR3: ASSQSRGTNEKLF

V: TRBV28
J: TRBJ1-2
CDR3: ASSDYTGTGFANYGYT

V: TRBV6-5
J: TRBJ2-1
CDR3: ASRVDRGPNNEQF

V: TRBV5-4
J: TRBJ2-1
CDR3: ASSLVGMVNNEQF

V: TRBV4-1
J: TRBJ1-3
CDR3: ASSQTGSRLTGNTIY

V: TRBV10-3
J: TRBJ1-2
CDR3: AISDVGSNYGYT

V: TRBV28
J: TRBJ2-5
CDR3: ASNQGGKETQY